Shown below are 14 T cell receptor beta chains from a single sample sequenced in a study of cytomegalovirus exposure and HLA in healthy donors. PCR used 60 Vbeta primers and 13 Jbeta primers. TCRdb's table, derived via immunoSEQ multiplex PCR, lists solely in-frame clones and lacks some. The profile shows about 120,000 clones, more than 60% of them singletons. Input material: PBMCs. The receptors were gathered from a woman aged 40 to 50 in good health and CMV-seropositive.

V gene TRBV28 combines with J gene TRBJ1-1; perhaps TRBD1 as D (5 bases). The CDR3 spans 11 residues. V was clipped by 7 bases and J by 10 bases, with 13 bases between them. CDR1 and CDR2 from the germline V gene are MDHEN and SYDVKM. The DNA for the CDR3 is TGTGCCAGCAATGGGGCGTTCGGAGCTTTCTTT. Translation gives CASNGAFGAFF.

This sequence joins TRBV29-1 and TRBJ1-4; D is possibly TRBD1 (5 bases). Germline assignment: CDR1 SQVTM and CDR2 ANQGSEA. Deletions cut 5 bases from V and 8 bases from J, with 9 bases between. This CDR3 has 11 amino acids. CDR3: CSVQGSEKLFF. For the CDR3, the DNA is TGCAGCGTTCAGGGATCGGAAAAACTGTTTTTT. The whole variable domain, filled in from reference TRBV29-1 and TRBJ1-4, reads SAVISQKPSRDICQRGTSLTIQCQVDSQVTMMFWYRQQPGQSLTLIATANQGSEATYESGFVIDKFPISRPNLTFSTLTVSNMSPEDSSIYLCSVQGSEKLFFGSGTQLSVL.

The V call is TRBV7-2, the J call TRBJ1-3; D gene unclear. Deletions cut 1 base from V and 2 bases from J, with 12 bases between. In germline, CDR1 is SGHTA, CDR2 FQGNSA. CDR3 length: 16 amino acids. CDR3 DNA: TGTGCCAGCAGCTTAGAGGGAGGAATAACTGGAAACACCATATATTTT. Amino acid sequence: CASSLEGGITGNTIYF.

This clone was observed a few times. The rearrangement joins TRBV4-1 to TRBJ1-5; D call uncertain. The CDR3 sequence is 13 residues long. Trimming removed 3 bases at V and 2 bases at J, with 5 bases between. Germline loops: CDR1 MGHRA, CDR2 YSYEKL. This chain's CDR3 is CASSHPGNQPQHF. As DNA, the CDR3 is TGCGCCAGCAGCCATCCGGGCAATCAGCCCCAGCATTTT.

The chain has TRBV19 and TRBJ2-6; 7 bases match TRBD1. J gave up 6 bases and V 9 bases, and 8 bases lay outside the gene matches. Germline V gene data show CDR1 as LNHDA and CDR2 as SQIVND (reference sequence). The CDR3 covers 14 residues. CDR3 nucleotide sequence: TGTGCCAGCTCGACAGGGTTTGTGGCCAACGTCCTGACTTTC. Translating it yields CASSTGFVANVLTF.

J is TRBJ2-5 and V is TRBV5-1; TRBD1 agrees at 10 bases. The J call is uncertain, as TRBJ2-7 better fits the DNA end. The CDR3 runs to 20 residues. The germline gives CDR1 SGHRS, CDR2 YFSETQ. The CDR3 DNA reads as TGCGCCAGCAGCTTGGTCCCTCTTCGATACCAAGGGGACAGGGGCCACGAGCAGTACTTC. Its translation is CASSLVPLRYQGDRGHEQYF.

This rearrangement joins TRBV19 to TRBJ2-7; TRBD1 matches at 7 bases. The ends lost 3 bases at V and 5 bases at J; junction bases unmatched: 7. The germline gives CDR1 LNHDA, CDR2 SQIVND (reference sequence). The CDR3 totals 14 residues. CDR3 in DNA: TGTGCCAGTAGTATGGGACAGACAGTCAACGAGCAGTACTTC. It is translated as CASSMGQTVNEQYF.

This clone was seen more than once but under ten times. The J gene is TRBJ1-1, the V gene TRBV5-4; unclear D gene. Trimming removed 1 base from V and 1 base from J, with 5 bases in between. CDR1 and CDR2 (germline): SGHNT, YYREEE (reference sequence). The CDR3 runs to 13 residues. CDR3 in DNA: TGTGCCAGCAGCTTGTTTCAGAACACTGAAGCTTTCTTT. Protein product: CASSLFQNTEAFF.

J is TRBJ2-5 and V is TRBV4-1; possible D gene TRBD1, 6 bases. The J call may be faulty, since TRBJ2-7 better matches the DNA end. There are 15 residues in the CDR3. Germline V gives CDR1 MGHRA, CDR2 YSYEKL. CDR3 loop: CASSQESQGAYEQYF. The DNA of the CDR3 is TGCGCCAGCAGCCAAGAATCACAGGGAGCCTACGAGCAGTACTTC.

J is TRBJ1-2 and V is TRBV7-3, with D maybe TRBD1 (5 bases). V was pared by 5 bases and J by 8 bases, with 15 bases between. Germline assignment: CDR1 SGHTA and CDR2 FQGTGA. The CDR3 consists of 13 residues. The CDR3 bases are TGTGCCAGCAGCCCCAACTCGGGGGAGGGCTACACCTTC. Translated: CASSPNSGEGYTF. Full variable domain (missing parts from reference TRBV7-3 and TRBJ1-2): GAGVSQTPSNKVTEKGKYVELRCDPISGHTALYWYRQSLGQGPEFLIYFQGTGAADDSGLPNDRFFAVRPEGSVSTLKIQRTERGDSAVYLCASSPNSGEGYTFGSGTRLTVV.

The rearrangement uses TRBV5-1 and TRBJ2-5, with TRBD2 matching over 11 bases. This CDR3 contains 15 residues. Germline CDR1 reads SGHRS; CDR2 reads YFSETQ. The V and J ends lost 3 bases and 1 base, in that order; junction bases with no gene match: 2. CDR3 sequence: CASSWGTSGQETQYF. The DNA of the CDR3 is TGCGCCAGCAGCTGGGGGACTAGCGGCCAAGAGACCCAGTACTTC.

The rearrangement uses TRBV19 and TRBJ2-2; 7 bases are shared with TRBD1. Germline CDR1 is LNHDA and CDR2 is SQIVND (reference sequence). After removal of 4 bases from V and 5 bases from J, the junction contained 4 bases not matched to a gene. The CDR3 runs to 14 residues. Here the CDR3 DNA reads TGTGCCAGTAGTAAATTACAGGGGACCGGGGAGCTGTTTTTT. Residues: CASSKLQGTGELFF.

The rearrangement uses TRBV5-1 and TRBJ1-2; D gene ambiguous. This CDR3 contains 14 residues. CDR1 SGHRS and CDR2 YFSETQ come from the germline V gene. Trimming took 4 bases from V and 4 from J, leaving 14 bases between them. CDR3 in DNA: TGCGCCAGCAGCCAGGCAGGAGGGTTCTATGGCTACACCTTC. Translated, it gives CASSQAGGFYGYTF.

The genes are TRBV7-9 and TRBJ2-3, with D maybe TRBD2 (5 bases). The CDR3 extends over 11 amino acids. The germline V gene encodes CDR1 SEHNR and CDR2 FQNEAQ (reference sequence). V was cut by 5 bases and J by 7 bases, with 7 bases left in between. CDR3 in amino acids: CASSPGNTQYF. The CDR3 coding sequence is TGTGCCAGCAGCCCGGGGAATACGCAGTATTTT.